Listed here is a single T cell receptor beta chain. This sample was taken from a study of blood T cell repertoires in COVID-19. Losses at the gene ends were 3 bases for V and 6 bases for J; bases not matched to a gene: 2. Germline values: CDR1 KGHSH, CDR2 LQKENI. The CDR3 spans 12 residues. The study drew participants aged roughly 18 to 89 years from fewer than 30 US areas. Recovered Cohort 3 donors showed two negative PCRs, clearance, or symptom resolution. Authors' processing steps: Reference gene primer amplification gave nucleated cell count estimates. Clones were sequenced by immunoSEQ multiplex PCR, and TCRdb holds only the in-frame ones, with some missing. V and J calls and clone size are those listed in that table; D and trimming were worked out from the DNA. The sample includes roughly 240,000 clones, 86% of them seen just once.

The chain couples TRBV18 to TRBJ2-7, with TRBD1 matching 7 bases. This TCR derives from a woman between 45 and 60 years old who had recovered from COVID-19. Sequenced: PBMCs or T cells enriched from blood (not recorded which). The CDR3 nucleotides read TGTGCCAGCTCACCGACAGGGATCGAGCAGTACTTC. Translation: CASSPTGIEQYF.